This T cell receptor (beta chain) was retrieved from a study of blood T cell repertoires in COVID-19. At the level of the study: Samples of COVID-19 (acute and convalescent) were obtained from the United States, Italy and Spain. T cells, B-cell-depleted T cells, or PBMCs provided the cDNA or gDNA that served as material.

In the original workflow: Nucleated cell number was recorded as an estimate derived from reference gene primer amplification. The repertoire was sequenced with immunoSEQ multiplex PCR; TCRdb's copy has only in-frame clones and lacks some. For V, J and clone size, that table is used; D and trimming come from the DNA. The profile shows about 75,000 clones, approximately 87% of them singletons. This clone was seen only once. This TCR was sampled from a human donor in a cohort sampled during active COVID-19. The sequencing input was peripheral blood.

The CDR3, as DNA: TGTGCCAGCAGTCCCAGACTTGGAAATGAGCAGTTCTTC. It encodes CASSPRLGNEQFF. The V gene is TRBV27, the J gene TRBJ2-1; D is ambiguous. The CDR3 sequence is 13 residues long. Germline values: CDR1 MNHEY, CDR2 SMNVEV (reference sequence). V lost 5 bases to trimming and J lost 7 bases, with 12 bases between them.